A single sample is the source of the 20 T cell receptor beta chains below, sequenced in a study of blood T cells in healthy people across ages. Primers used in a second PCR of about 6 to 11 cycles were a sample-barcoded 5' primer and a J-beta primer mix. From the 5' RACE reads, TCRdb called clonotypes with MiXCR, one entry per CDR3 protein. Of more than 1.4 million distinct CDR3 sequences in the sample, roughly 40% were seen once. The sample consisted of blood. The receptors originated from a woman aged 18-29 years in good health.

V usage is TRBV5-1 and J usage is TRBJ1-2; TRBD1 agrees at 8 bases. Germline V gene sequence: CDR1 SGHRS, CDR2 YFSETQ. J was trimmed by 8 bases and V by 4 bases; bases with no gene match: 7. This CDR3 has 13 amino acids. CDR3 amino acids: CASSLDRGAGYTF. The CDR3 region has the DNA TGCGCCAGCAGCCTAGACAGGGGCGCGGGCTACACCTTC.

The chain combines TRBV27 with TRBJ1-6, with TRBD1 matching 7 bases. Germline lookup yields CDR1 MNHEY and CDR2 SMNVEV (reference sequence). This CDR3 comprises 13 residues. Trimming took 8 bases from V and 11 from J; bases not matched to a gene: 9. The CDR3 region is CASGPQGFAPLHF. DNA of the CDR3: TGTGCCAGCGGTCCACAGGGGTTTGCACCCCTCCACTTT.

This clonotype has a handful of counts. V usage is TRBV5-1 and J usage is TRBJ2-1, with D unclear. CDR1 is SGHRS and CDR2 is YFSETQ in the germline V gene. The CDR3 is 14 amino acids. Trimming cost V 4 bases and J 10 bases, with 18 bases left between them. The CDR3 spells CASSPLRYDLEQFF. The CDR3 bases are TGCGCCAGCAGCCCGTTACGGTATGATCTGGAGCAGTTCTTC.

The chain employs TRBV5-1 and TRBJ2-7, with 8 bases fitting TRBD1. The CDR3 spans 15 residues. From germline, CDR1 is SGHRS and CDR2 YFSETQ. Trimming cost V 6 bases and J 2 bases; bases outside gene matches: 10. The CDR3 here is CASTPTGTGAYEQYF. The DNA for the CDR3 is TGCGCCAGCACCCCGACCGGGACAGGAGCCTACGAGCAGTACTTC.

This clonotype was detected only a few times. The gene calls are TRBV6-5 and TRBJ2-5; D may match TRBD1 or TRBD2 (6 bases each). In germline, CDR1 is MNHEY, CDR2 SVGAGI. This CDR3 region has 15 residues. Trimming took 5 bases from V and 11 from J, leaving 24 bases between them. The CDR3 sequence is CASSPAGGAYNEQYF. CDR3 DNA sequence: TGTGCCAGCAGTCCCGCCGGGGGCGCCTACAATGAGCAGTACTTC.

This clonotype was seen a few times. The chain is built from TRBV21-1 and TRBJ1-2. TRBV21-1 is classified as a pseudogene. This CDR3 spans 10 amino acids. CDR3 residues: CASHRLGYTF. In nucleotides, the CDR3 is TGTGCCAGCCACAGGCTTGGCTACACCTTC.

V usage is TRBV10-3 and J usage is TRBJ2-5; D gene unclear. This CDR3 has 14 amino acids. Germline V gene lookup returns CDR1 ENHRY and CDR2 SYGVKD. The V end was cut by 6 bases, the J end by 2 bases, with 13 bases between. CDR3 residues: CAISSTGGQETQYF. CDR3 sequence (DNA): TGTGCCATCAGCTCGACTGGTGGTCAAGAGACCCAGTACTTC.

This clonotype was counted a few times. The chain links TRBV12-3 or TRBV12-4 to TRBJ2-1, with TRBD2 identical over 15 bases. The CDR3 has 19 residues. The trim removed 2 bases at V and 3 bases at J, leaving 8 bases unmatched. The CDR3 bases are TGTGCCAGCAGTTTAATGTCCGGGACTAGCGGGGGGCTCTACAATGAGCAGTTCTTC. This sequence encodes CASSLMSGTSGGLYNEQFF.

Note on this clonotype: Mismatch with germline at one junction end may stem from a read error. The V gene is TRBV6-2 or TRBV6-3, the J gene TRBJ1-1; D is undetermined. In germline, CDR1 is MNHEY, CDR2 SVGEGT. The CDR3 is 13 residues long. The CDR3 here is CASSDMGSTEAFF. CDR3 nucleotides: TGTGCCAGCAGTGATATGGGATCCACTGAGGCTTTCTTT.

This chain joins TRBV6-6 and TRBJ2-5; 12 bases are a match to TRBD2. V lost 5 bases to trimming and J lost 2 bases; unmatched junction nucleotides: 6. The CDR3 is made up of 16 amino acids. Per the germline V gene, CDR1 is MNHNY and CDR2 is SVGAGI (reference sequence). The CDR3 DNA reads TGTGCCAGCAGTGACGGACTAGCGGGGACTCAAGAGACCCAGTACTTC. Translated: CASSDGLAGTQETQYF.

The chain carries TRBV18 and TRBJ2-7, with 10 bases that match TRBD2. Germline-derived CDR1 and CDR2 are KGHSH and LQKENI. This CDR3 has 15 amino acids. Trimming at V came to 3 bases and at J to 6 bases, leaving 8 bases not matched to a gene. CDR3 in DNA: TGTGCCAGCTCACCCAAGGCTAGCGGGAGTGTCGAGCAGTACTTC. As protein: CASSPKASGSVEQYF. The variable domain in full, with the rest retrieved from reference TRBV18 and TRBJ2-7, is NAGVMQNPRHLVRRRGQEARLRCSPMKGHSHVYWYRQLPEEGLKFMVYLQKENIIDESGMPKERFSAEFPKEGPSILRIQQVVRGDSAAYFCASSPKASGSVEQYFGPGTRLTVT.

In DNA form, the CDR3 reads TGCGCCAGCAGCTATACCATCGGCGAGCAGTACTTC. Protein product: CASSYTIGEQYF. V is TRBV4-1 and J is TRBJ2-7; D gene unclear. Germline V gives CDR1 MGHRA, CDR2 YSYEKL. Deletions cut 5 bases from V and 6 bases from J, with 11 bases between. The CDR3 is made up of 12 amino acids.

About this clonotype: The junction differs from germline at one of its ends, possibly a read error. The genes are TRBV5-1 and TRBJ1-5; no clear D gene. The CDR3 has 14 residues. Germline V CDR1 and CDR2: SGHRS, YFSETQ. This chain's CDR3 is CASSLGDREQPQHF. The CDR3 coding sequence is TGCGCTAGCAGCTTGGGAGACCGGGAGCAGCCCCAGCATTTT.

This chain links TRBV15 with TRBJ1-5; D ambiguous. The CDR3 runs 19 residues. CDR1 is LNHNV, CDR2 YYDKDF, per germline (reference sequence). Trimming stripped 1 base from V and 0 bases from J, with 19 bases between. In nucleotides, the CDR3 is TGTGCCACCAGCAGAGCATACGGGGAGCGGGCGAATAGCAATCAGCCCCAGCATTTT. Encoded protein: CATSRAYGERANSNQPQHF.

This rearrangement joins TRBV9 to TRBJ2-5; weak D call: TRBD2 (5 bases). V lost 0 bases, J lost 11 bases, and 20 bases lay in between. The CDR3 contains 15 residues. Per the germline V gene, CDR1 is SGDLS and CDR2 is YYNGEE. The CDR3 loop is CASSVAGESYNEQYF. The CDR3 DNA sequence: TGTGCCAGCAGCGTAGCCGGGGAGTCCTACAATGAGCAGTACTTC.

This clonotype was counted a few times. The V gene is TRBV12-3 or TRBV12-4, the J gene TRBJ1-5; 7 bases match TRBD1. V was clipped by 5 bases and J by 4 bases; unmatched bases: 5. CDR3 size: 14 residues. In DNA, the CDR3 is TGTGCCAGCAGTAAGGACAGGTTAAATCAGCCCCAGCATTTT. Residues: CASSKDRLNQPQHF.

The table lists this clonotype with a few counts. The chain has TRBV2 and TRBJ1-5; D may be TRBD1 (5 bases). The CDR3 loop spans 16 amino acids. The germline gives CDR1 SNHLY, CDR2 FYNNEI. The V and J ends lost 3 bases and 3 bases respectively, with 15 bases between them. In DNA form, the CDR3 reads TGTGCCAGCAGTGATGGTTTGGGACTCACCAATCAGCCCCAGCATTTT. This gives the protein CASSDGLGLTNQPQHF.

CDR3 nucleotides: TGCAGTGCTCCAAACAACCGCGGGAGGAACGGTGAGCAGTACTTC. This codes for CSAPNNRGRNGEQYF. The chain employs TRBV20-1 and TRBJ2-5, with 8 bases matching TRBD2. The trim removed 5 bases at V and 11 bases at J, leaving 19 bases unmatched. The CDR3 extends over 15 amino acids. The germline V gene encodes CDR1 DFQATT and CDR2 SNEGSKA (reference sequence).

This clonotype was observed at least ten times. The chain has TRBV4-1 and TRBJ2-2; D tentatively reads TRBD1 or TRBD2 (6 bases each). The CDR3 is made up of 19 amino acids. The germline V gene has CDR1 MGHRA and CDR2 YSYEKL. V was pared by 0 bases and J by 2 bases, with 19 bases between. CDR3 coding DNA: TGCGCCAGCAGCCAAGATGTCGGGGTAGGGGGGATTAACACCGGGGAGCTGTTTTTT. This codes for CASSQDVGVGGINTGELFF.

J is TRBJ1-2 and V is TRBV20-1; tentative D call: TRBD1 (6 bases). The ends were cut back, 3 bases at V and 5 bases at J, with 16 bases in the middle. Germline V gene data show CDR1 as DFQATT and CDR2 as SNEGSKA (reference sequence). The CDR3 runs 14 residues. This CDR3 reads CSARRQVQGYGYTF. CDR3 sequence (DNA): TGCAGTGCTAGGCGACAGGTCCAGGGTTATGGCTACACCTTC.